The 8 T cell receptor beta chains below all came from one sample that was sequenced in a study of T cell therapy after organ transplantation. Antigens of these TCRs are unknown. Noted time point: 20-29 weeks after completion of therapy. The protocol was immunoSEQ multiplex PCR, while the TCRdb copy is restricted to in-frame clones and leaves out a portion. Among about 20,000 clones listed, less than 90% were seen once. Specimen: CD8+ T cells from blood, collected after autologous CMV-specific T cell therapy. The source of these receptors is a human patient who had received a solid organ transplant and had CMV disease. The graft donor may have contributed some T cells.

The CDR3 nucleotides are TGTGCCAGCAGCAAAGAGCGGGATAATGAGCAGTTCTTC. Its translation: CASSKERDNEQFF. This chain links TRBV21-1 with TRBJ2-1; TRBD2 is taken as the D call from the table, unchecked against the DNA. TRBV21-1 is a recognized pseudogene. This CDR3 contains 13 residues.

This rearrangement joins TRBV6-1 to TRBJ1-1; D gene unclear. CDR3 length: 11 amino acids. Germline V lookup: CDR1 MNHNS, CDR2 SASEGT. The V gene lost 2 bases and the J gene lost 11 bases, with 9 bases spanning the gap. CDR3: CASSEIVWAFF. The CDR3 DNA is TGTGCCAGCAGTGAAATTGTATGGGCTTTCTTT.

This clone was recorded once. The CDR3 region is CASRDFSGANVLTF. CDR3 coding DNA: TGTGCCAGCCGTGATTTCTCTGGGGCCAACGTCCTGACTTTC. The V and J genes are TRBV6-5 and TRBJ2-6; D gene uncertain. Germline lookup yields CDR1 MNHEY and CDR2 SVGAGI. Trimming shortened V by 8 bases and J by 0 bases, and 8 bases separated the two germline ends. CDR3 size: 14 residues.

The chain employs TRBV5-6 and TRBJ1-5; D uncertain. CDR1 and CDR2 from the germline V gene are SGHDT and YYEEEE. CDR3 length equals 14 residues. V lost 0 bases to trimming and J lost 2 bases, with 6 bases between them. The CDR3 spells CASSLAGGNQPQHF. The DNA for the CDR3 is TGTGCCAGCAGCTTGGCCGGGGGCAATCAGCCCCAGCATTTT.

The chain links TRBV30 to TRBJ2-2; no reliable D call. Germline CDR1 and CDR2: GTSNPN and SVGIG (reference sequence). The CDR3 covers 11 residues. V was clipped by 7 bases and J by 4 bases, with 7 bases between them. CDR3 nucleotides: TGTGCCTCTTTTGGCACCGGGGAGCTGTTTTTT. Its translation: CASFGTGELFF.

The V gene is TRBV4-1, the J gene TRBJ2-7, with D possibly being TRBD1 (5 bases). This CDR3 comprises 13 residues. V gave up 2 bases and J gave up 5 bases, with 10 bases separating them. Germline values: CDR1 MGHRA, CDR2 YSYEKL. The CDR3 nucleotides read TGCGCCAGCAGCCAATCCAGGGCGGACGAGCAGTACTTC. Translated: CASSQSRADEQYF.

This clone was counted a single time. This chain links TRBV6-1 with TRBJ1-1, with D uncertain. V was cut by 4 bases and J by 3 bases, with 9 bases left in between. The CDR3 is made up of 13 amino acids. The germline gives CDR1 MNHNS, CDR2 SASEGT. This CDR3 reads CASSVRGYTEAFF. The CDR3 DNA reads as TGTGCCAGCAGTGTTCGGGGATACACTGAAGCTTTCTTT.

The V and J genes are TRBV7-8 and TRBJ2-4; TRBD2 agrees at 10 bases. CDR3 size: 19 residues. Germline values: CDR1 SGHVS, CDR2 FQNEAQ. With 5 bases clipped from V and 0 bases from J, the junction kept 13 bases outside the gene matches. The CDR3 sequence: CASSLLSGRGILAKNIQYF. The DNA of the CDR3 is TGTGCCAGCAGCCTCCTAAGCGGGAGGGGCATACTAGCCAAAAACATTCAGTACTTC.